This TCR beta chain was found in a study of cytomegalovirus exposure and HLA in healthy donors. Study outcomes and limitations: Later genetic work tied a missense DCLRE1C variant to beta-chain V and J trimming. Donors belonging to an Asian-associated ancestry cluster reportedly showed fewer N-insertions in productive TCRs than the approximately 640-donor mean, according to what a later analysis found.

PCR employed 60 Vbeta and 13 Jbeta primers. In the authors' methods: Roughly 9.9 million shared chains were among the 60 million to 80 million unique TCR beta chains that a later analysis counted. The repertoire was sequenced with immunoSEQ multiplex PCR; TCRdb's copy has only in-frame clones and lacks some. The V and J calls and clone size come from that table; D and trimming were worked out from the DNA. The table lists 150,000 to 200,000 clones, more than 75% of them singletons, with less than 15% in the top ten. Comments on this clone: Its antigen is not identified.

The CDR3 has 12 amino acids. Germline-derived CDR1 and CDR2 are MNHEY and SMNVEV (reference sequence). V lost 4 bases to trimming and J lost 1 base, with 5 bases between them. The sequencing sample was made of PBMCs. The chain has TRBV27 and TRBJ2-7; no clear D. The TCR was taken from a woman in her twenties or thirties in good health and CMV-seropositive. The CDR3 is CASSSSSYEQYF. In nucleotides, the CDR3 is TGTGCCAGCAGTTCGTCTTCCTACGAGCAGTACTTC.